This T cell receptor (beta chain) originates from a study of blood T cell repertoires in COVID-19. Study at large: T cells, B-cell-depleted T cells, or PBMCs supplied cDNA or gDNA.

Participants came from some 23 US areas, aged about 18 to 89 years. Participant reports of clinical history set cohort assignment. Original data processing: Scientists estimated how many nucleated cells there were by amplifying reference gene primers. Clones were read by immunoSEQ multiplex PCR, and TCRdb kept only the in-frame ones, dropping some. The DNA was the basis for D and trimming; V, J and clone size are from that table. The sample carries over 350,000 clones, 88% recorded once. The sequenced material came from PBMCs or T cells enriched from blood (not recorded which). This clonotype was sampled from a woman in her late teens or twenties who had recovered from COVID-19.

This CDR3 is CASSSGQGGTYEQYF. As DNA, the CDR3 is TGTGCCAGTAGTTCCGGACAGGGAGGAACCTACGAGCAGTACTTC. V usage is TRBV19 and J usage is TRBJ2-7; 8 bases map to TRBD1. CDR3 length: 15 residues. V gave up 5 bases and J gave up 2 bases; unmatched junction bases: 8. Per germline, CDR1 LNHDA and CDR2 SQIVND (reference sequence).